In its sample, the clone carrying this TCR beta chain was seen many times. Its antigen is unidentified. This CDR3 has 13 amino acids. V lost 0 bases, J lost 8 bases, and 10 bases lay in between. From germline, CDR1 is LGHDT and CDR2 YNNKEL (reference sequence). These data come from a study of identical twins. Template switching introduced a universal primer site, and the cDNA bore unique molecular identifiers. TCRdb called the 5' RACE reads again in MiXCR, with one record for every CDR3 protein. The sample yields about 100,000 distinct CDR3 sequences, just under 6% seen once. Points from the study as a whole: Carriage of fewer insertions was seen in abundant cord blood beta clonotypes, whereas memory repertoires showed none.

This sequence joins TRBV3-1 and TRBJ1-1; a possible D gene is TRBD1 (5 bases). Material for sequencing was memory T cells sorted from blood. The TCR comes from a woman between 45 and 60 years old in good health. The CDR3 DNA follows: TGTGCCAGCAGCCAAGAGCCCAGGGTAGAAGCTTTCTTT. Residues: CASSQEPRVEAFF.